Each of the 20 T cell receptor beta chains below was sequenced from the same sample in a study of shared clonotypes between healthy human individuals. Generated by immunoSEQ multiplex PCR, the TCRdb table keeps only in-frame clones and is missing some. The table has about 1.1 million clones, 78% seen once. Material: memory CD4+ T cells from PBMCs. Subset denoted: CD45RA-negative fraction. The source is a man in his late teens or twenties in good health. Some clones in this sample may be carry-over from other donors' samples.

This clone has a count of ten or more. V usage is TRBV4-3 and J usage is TRBJ1-5; weak D call: TRBD1 (5 bases). V lost 4 bases to trimming and J lost 0 bases, with 13 bases between them. The CDR3 loop spans 16 amino acids. Per germline, CDR1 LGHNA and CDR2 YSLEER. Here the CDR3 DNA reads TGCGCCAGCAGCCCCTCCTGGGGCAGTAGCAATCAGCCCCAGCATTTT. It encodes CASSPSWGSSNQPQHF.

CDR3 loop: CASSLSGGNTIYF. CDR3 coding DNA: TGTGCCAGCAGCTTGTCGGGGGGAAACACCATATATTTT. This chain uses TRBV5-6 with TRBJ1-3; D gene uncertain. Looked up from germline, CDR1 is SGHDT and CDR2 is YYEEEE. V was shortened by 1 base and J by 4 bases, with 6 bases between the two germline ends. This CDR3 comprises 13 residues.

The V call is TRBV18, the J call TRBJ2-5; D call uncertain. CDR1 KGHSH and CDR2 LQKENI come from the germline V gene. V lost 1 base, J lost 1 base, and 10 bases lay in between. The CDR3 is 15 amino acids. CDR3: CASSPRPQPQETQYF. The CDR3 nucleotides are TGTGCCAGCTCACCACGACCACAGCCCCAAGAGACCCAGTACTTC. The whole variable domain, filled in from reference TRBV18 and TRBJ2-5, reads NAGVMQNPRHLVRRRGQEARLRCSPMKGHSHVYWYRQLPEEGLKFMVYLQKENIIDESGMPKERFSAEFPKEGPSILRIQQVVRGDSAAYFCASSPRPQPQETQYFGPGTRLLVL.

The rearrangement links TRBV11-1 to TRBJ2-7; weak D call: TRBD1 (7 bases). Germline V lookup: CDR1 SGHAT, CDR2 FQDESV (reference sequence). CDR3 length: 14 amino acids. Trimming removed 5 bases at V and 3 bases at J, with 14 bases between. This CDR3 reads CASSPRQGGYEQYF. Here the CDR3 DNA reads TGTGCCAGCAGCCCAAGACAGGGAGGCTACGAGCAGTACTTC. Full variable domain (missing parts from reference TRBV11-1 and TRBJ2-7): EAEVAQSPRYKITEKSQAVAFWCDPISGHATLYWYRQILGQGPELLVQFQDESVVDDSQLPKDRFSAERLKGVDSTLKIQPAELGDSAMYLCASSPRQGGYEQYFGPGTRLTVT.

Details on this clone: The same CDR3 arises from other DNA sequences in this sample as well. The chain links TRBV28 to TRBJ1-4; D may be TRBD1 (5 bases). V was cut by 3 bases and J by 0 bases, with 8 bases left in between. CDR1 MDHEN and CDR2 SYDVKM come from the germline V gene. This CDR3 has 15 amino acids. CDR3 region: CASSFGGATNEKLFF. As DNA, the CDR3 is TGTGCCAGCAGTTTTGGGGGTGCAACTAATGAAAAACTGTTTTTT.

The chain employs TRBV6-5 and TRBJ2-5; no reliable D call. Per the germline V gene, CDR1 is MNHEY and CDR2 is SVGAGI. V lost 6 bases and J lost 5, with 10 bases in between. The CDR3 runs to 12 residues. CDR3 sequence reads: CASRRRSETQYF. The CDR3 DNA reads as TGTGCCAGCAGACGTCGGAGCGAGACCCAGTACTTC.

The chain has TRBV7-2 and TRBJ2-3; 9 bases fit TRBD2. The CDR3 totals 14 residues. Germline loops: CDR1 SGHTA, CDR2 FQGNSA. With 6 bases clipped from V and 3 bases from J, the junction kept 4 bases outside the gene matches. CDR3 loop: CASRATSGTDTQYF. CDR3 nucleotide sequence: TGTGCCAGCAGAGCTACTAGCGGGACAGATACGCAGTATTTT.

Turning to this clone: A single base is all that separates this from a far larger clone, so a read error is likely. The chain uses TRBV29-1 and TRBJ2-2; possibly TRBD1 for D (6 bases). V was clipped by 7 bases and J by 1 base, with 16 bases between them. Looked up from germline, CDR1 is SQVTM and CDR2 is ANQGSEA. CDR3 length: 15 residues. The CDR3 here is CSAIGTGQNTGELFF. CDR3 nucleotides: TGCAGCGCGATAGGGACGGGACAGAACACCGGGGAGCTGTTTTTT.

This sequence joins TRBV7-9 and TRBJ2-7, with D perhaps matching TRBD2 (7 bases). Germline values: CDR1 SEHNR, CDR2 FQNEAQ (reference sequence). V gave up 4 bases and J gave up 2 bases, with 12 bases separating them. The CDR3 extends over 14 amino acids. The chain's CDR3 is CASSWSGDTYEQYF. DNA of the CDR3: TGTGCCAGCAGCTGGAGCGGGGACACCTACGAGCAGTACTTC.

In its sample, this clone was seen a few times. The rearrangement joins TRBV10-3 to TRBJ2-2, with D perhaps matching TRBD1 (5 bases). Germline CDR1 ENHRY, CDR2 SYGVKD. The CDR3 runs 15 residues. V lost 3 bases, J lost 5 bases, and 13 bases lay in between. The CDR3 sequence: CAISELRGGTGELFF. The CDR3 nucleotides read TGTGCCATCAGTGAATTAAGGGGTGGGACCGGGGAGCTGTTTTTT.

The J gene is TRBJ1-3, the V gene TRBV28, with TRBD1 identical over 7 bases. The J call could be wrong; TRBJ2-2 is a better fit for the DNA end. In germline, CDR1 is MDHEN, CDR2 SYDVKM. CDR3 length: 15 amino acids. DNA of the CDR3: TGTGCCAGCAGTTCCGGACAGGCGAACACCGGGGAGCTGTTTTTT. Amino acid sequence: CASSSGQANTGELFF.

The rearrangement joins TRBV6-1 to TRBJ2-5, with no clear D. This CDR3 comprises 15 residues. Trimming took 8 bases from V and 2 from J, leaving 18 bases between them. In germline, CDR1 is MNHNS, CDR2 SASEGT. The chain's CDR3 is CASREWTSGQETQYF. The DNA for the CDR3 is TGTGCCAGCCGAGAATGGACGAGTGGGCAAGAGACCCAGTACTTC.

This chain joins TRBV6-5 and TRBJ1-5; no firm D call. V was cut by 0 bases and J by 3 bases, with 9 bases left in between. The CDR3 has 15 amino acids. Germline V CDR1 and CDR2: MNHEY, SVGAGI. The CDR3 bases are TGTGCCAGCAGTTACTCGAAACAGTCCAATCAGCCCCAGCATTTT. Protein sequence: CASSYSKQSNQPQHF.

This clone was seen only once. The chain uses TRBV29-1 and TRBJ1-2; weak D call: TRBD1 (5 bases). V was trimmed by 5 bases and J by 4 bases, leaving 8 bases between them. This CDR3 contains 11 residues. Germline V gene data show CDR1 as SQVTM and CDR2 as ANQGSEA. The CDR3 loop reads CSVQGSYGYTF. The DNA for the CDR3 is TGCAGCGTTCAGGGCTCCTATGGCTACACCTTC.

V gene TRBV7-9 combines with J gene TRBJ2-7; the D gene is possibly TRBD1 (6 bases). The CDR3 contains 14 residues. Per the germline V gene, CDR1 is SEHNR and CDR2 is FQNEAQ (reference sequence). The V and J ends lost 2 bases and 0 bases respectively, with 8 bases between them. The CDR3: CASSLSGVSYEQYF. As DNA, the CDR3 is TGTGCCAGCAGCTTATCAGGGGTCTCCTACGAGCAGTACTTC.

The chain's CDR3 is CASSQDKGAAGADTQYF. The CDR3 bases are TGCGCCAGCAGCCAAGATAAAGGAGCGGCGGGTGCAGATACGCAGTATTTT. J is TRBJ2-3 and V is TRBV4-3; a weak D match, TRBD2 (5 bases). With 0 bases removed from V and 4 bases from J, the gap between germline ends came to 17 bases. CDR3 size: 17 residues. Germline V gene data show CDR1 as LGHNA and CDR2 as YSLEER.

The chain links TRBV27 to TRBJ2-7; 12 positions match TRBD2. J was trimmed by 3 bases and V by 6 bases; bases with no gene match: 6. Germline V gene sequence: CDR1 MNHEY, CDR2 SMNVEV (reference sequence). The CDR3 totals 15 residues. The CDR3, as DNA: TGTGCCAGCAGACTAGCGGGAGGCCGGGGCTACGAGCAGTACTTC. Its translation is CASRLAGGRGYEQYF.

The rearrangement joins TRBV6-1 to TRBJ2-5; tentatively, D is TRBD1 or TRBD2 (5 bases each). The CDR3 totals 13 residues. In germline, CDR1 is MNHNS, CDR2 SASEGT. Trimming left V 7 bases short and J 4 bases short, with 13 bases between. CDR3 region: CASMRGPLETQYF. In DNA form, the CDR3 reads TGTGCCAGCATGAGGGGTCCATTAGAGACCCAGTACTTC.

CDR3: CASSKAGGTGPLNTEAFF. The CDR3 DNA reads as TGTGCCAGCAGCAAAGCAGGGGGGACAGGGCCCCTAAACACTGAAGCTTTCTTT. J is TRBJ1-1 and V is TRBV21-1; the table's D call, TRBD1, was not checked against the DNA. TRBV21-1 is a pseudogene. The CDR3 has 18 amino acids.

This clone showed up just a few times. The V call is TRBV30, the J call TRBJ2-6; D is undetermined. CDR3 size: 14 residues. CDR1 GTSNPN and CDR2 SVGIG come from the germline V gene (reference sequence). This CDR3 is CAQPAVSGANVLTF. CDR3 nucleotide sequence: TGTGCTCAACCGGCGGTCTCTGGGGCCAACGTCCTGACTTTC.